This T cell receptor beta chain was sequenced in a study of STAT3 mutations in large granular lymphocyte leukemia (dated by TCRdb to the late 2010s). Study-level background: Canonical activating STAT3 mutations were detected in roughly half of the longitudinally sequenced T-LGLL patients. From an initial cohort of 200 to 250 LGL patients, roughly 17 representative T-LGLL cases were selected for longitudinal TCRbeta and STAT3 sequencing. One or more immunosuppressive therapy regimens were given to more than half of T-LGLL patients, and hematologic response was seen in around 40% of the treated patients. A couple of patients with natural killer LGL leukemia were also sequenced longitudinally as controls within the study. Patients with T-cell large granular lymphocyte leukemia underwent serial deep sequencing of TCRbeta CDR3 and STAT3 to reconstruct clonal hierarchy and dynamics. Patients were sequenced at approximately 4 time points on average, with the number of samplings per patient ranging from 2 to 8.

On the study overall, not on this receptor specifically: The burden of the dominant TCR clone was higher than the STAT3 mutant burden in several patients, which suggests that the STAT3 mutation arose secondarily inside a clone that had already expanded. Linking therapy response to changes in TCR clonal burden was complicated by variable intervals between samplings and by differing treatment regimens. Because no samples were available when a clone first appeared, clonal expansion was inferred from samplings taken at other points. TCR clonotype switching after therapy was seen in about 30% of the 18 patients, with all newly emerging clones being STAT3 wild type. Every T-LGLL patient showed at least one immunodominant TCRbeta clonotype, and about half showed multiple immunodominant subclonotypes. Persisting codominant clonotypes in some patients meant a small but highly pathogenic clone may have been missed.

DNA was extracted from blood mononuclear cells, and the same DNA was used for both TCR and STAT3 sequencing. TCRbeta libraries were sequenced on an Illumina MiSeq, averaging approximately 41,000 productive templates per sample. TCRbeta CDR3 libraries were generated with the immunoSEQ assay using multiplex PCR amplification. The authors processed their data as follows. Repertoire diversity was calculated as previously defined, with values near 0 taken to indicate extremely monoclonal samples. TCRdb provides this immuneACCESS table in a form limited to in-frame rearrangements. Some clones are lacking; in checked studies, under half of them reflect an unresolved V gene, and why the rest are absent is not known. The DNA was the basis for D and trimming; V, J and clone size are from that table. The sample contains 1,500 to 2,000 clones, 50% to 60% of them found a single time. The ten largest make up about 34% of the sample.

The CDR3, from cysteine to phenylalanine, totals 13 residues. CDR3 DNA is the only sequence kept; it has 39 bases, read in frame from the first base. According to the germline V gene, CDR1 reads SGHDT and CDR2 reads YYEEEE. Trimming costs V 4 bases and J 7 bases, and their ends lie 11 bases apart. This clone was seen more than once but under ten times. Its binding antigen is unknown. Base quality data are lacking; no much larger clone is found one base away. The sample consisted of peripheral blood mononuclear cells. This chain is built from TRBV5-6 and TRBJ2-2, with the identity of the D gene unclear. This TCR was sampled from a man aged 55 to 70 with T-cell large granular lymphocyte leukemia. Some clones in this sample may be carry-over from other donors' samples. The age is the age at diagnosis. For the CDR3, the sequence is CASSIQSGGELFF. The sequenced DNA: TGTGCCAGCAGCATTCAGTCCGGCGGGGAGCTGTTTTTT.